This note documents a single TCR beta chain sequence. Both 60 Vbeta primers and 13 Jbeta primers went into the PCR. Sequenced by immunoSEQ multiplex PCR; TCRdb stores in-frame clones only, minus some. In the table there are about 160,000 clones, under 80% of which are singletons. This entry is derived from a study of cytomegalovirus exposure and HLA in healthy donors. Trimming cost V 5 bases and J 4 bases; bases outside gene matches: 2. CDR1 is SGHRS, CDR2 YFSETQ, per germline. The CDR3 runs to 14 residues. The receptor comes from a woman aged 30 to 39 in good health and CMV-seronegative. The sample was PBMCs. The chain couples TRBV5-1 to TRBJ2-3; 12 nucleotides line up with TRBD2. The CDR3 nucleotides are TGCGCCAGCAGGTCTAGCGGGGGGGCAGATACGCAGTATTTT. Its protein is CASRSSGGADTQYF.